The present TCR beta chain was sequenced within a study of CD8+CD57+ T cells in acquired aplastic anemia. Profiling of TCR beta VDJ combinations and CDR3 sequences used genomic DNA as template. TCRdb re-derived calls from the reads in MiXCR, one entry per CDR3 protein. The sample yields hundreds of thousands of distinct CDR3 sequences, about two thirds seen once. The length of the CDR3 is 11 residues. From germline, CDR1 is SQVTM and CDR2 ANQGSEA. Trimming shortened V by 4 bases and J by 8 bases, and 8 bases separated the two germline ends. There are a few counts of this clonotype. This chain connects TRBV29-1 to TRBJ1-4; D not resolved. The sequence was obtained from a human donor in good health, serving as a control. Material for sequencing was sorted CD4+, CD8+, or CD8+CD57+ T cells (not recorded which) from PBMCs. This chain's CDR3 is CSVGTGEKLFF. The CDR3 DNA reads TGCAGCGTTGGGACTGGGGAAAAACTGTTTTTT.